This T cell receptor (beta chain) emerged from a study of fetal regulatory T cell absence and autoimmunity. Study-level background: The IPEX patients lacked clinical diabetes but had exocrine pancreas autoimmunity.

Profiled with immunoSEQ multiplex PCR; TCRdb holds only in-frame clones, not every one. The sample yields 95,000 or so clones, 72% seen once. There are 14 residues in the CDR3. In germline, CDR1 is SGDLS, CDR2 YYNGEE. The V and J ends lost 2 bases and 7 bases, in that order; junction bases with no gene match: 5. The source of this sequence is a male donor with IPEX syndrome. Sequences were obtained from pancreas tissue. The chain joins TRBV9 to TRBJ2-1; 8 bases match TRBD2. The CDR3 coding sequence is TGTGCCAGCAGCGTTAGCGGGGTGGGGAATGAGCAGTTCTTC. Amino acid sequence: CASSVSGVGNEQFF.